Following are 30 T cell receptor beta chains from one sample sequenced in a study of blood T cell repertoires in COVID-19. Produced via immunoSEQ multiplex PCR; TCRdb's table is partial and in-frame only. The sample records about 140,000 clones, approximately 80% being singletons. Material: peripheral blood. The receptors shown here come from a woman over 75 with active or convalescent COVID-19.

CDR3 sequence: CASSPWAVETQYF. The CDR3 region has the DNA TGTGCCAGCTCACCGTGGGCTGTCGAGACCCAGTACTTC. The chain couples TRBV18 to TRBJ2-5; D uncertain. The ends were cut back, 3 bases at V and 5 bases at J, with 10 bases in the middle. The CDR3 sequence is 13 residues long. Germline V CDR1 and CDR2: KGHSH, LQKENI. The entire variable domain, with the rest obtained from reference TRBV18 and TRBJ2-5, is as follows: NAGVMQNPRHLVRRRGQEARLRCSPMKGHSHVYWYRQLPEEGLKFMVYLQKENIIDESGMPKERFSAEFPKEGPSILRIQQVVRGDSAAYFCASSPWAVETQYFGPGTRLLVL.

This rearrangement joins TRBV28 to TRBJ1-2, with TRBD1 matching 7 bases. V dropped 7 bases and J dropped 9; count of bases not matched to a gene: 17. This CDR3 has 15 amino acids. CDR1 MDHEN and CDR2 SYDVKM come from the germline V gene. The CDR3 sequence: CASNPSQGVYVRYTF. CDR3 nucleotide sequence: TGTGCCAGCAACCCGAGTCAGGGGGTCTATGTCCGCTACACCTTC.

This rearrangement joins TRBV30 to TRBJ1-6; 8 nucleotides line up with TRBD1. Germline values: CDR1 GTSNPN, CDR2 SVGIG (reference sequence). CDR3 length: 13 residues. The junction had 3 bases not matched to a gene; V was cut back by 4 bases and J by 7 bases. The CDR3 DNA is TGTGCCTGGACAGGGACAGGCAATTCACCCCTCCACTTT. This translates into CAWTGTGNSPLHF.

The rearrangement links TRBV27 to TRBJ1-1, with TRBD1 matching 8 bases. Germline assignment: CDR1 MNHEY and CDR2 SMNVEV (reference sequence). CDR3 size: 15 residues. V was clipped by 4 bases and J by 4 bases; unmatched bases: 8. The CDR3 DNA follows: TGTGCCAGCAGTTCACGGCCCGGGACAGGCACTGAAGCTTTCTTT. It yields the protein CASSSRPGTGTEAFF.

This clone was counted a few times. The genes are TRBV14 and TRBJ2-1; 7 nucleotides align to TRBD2. V trimming: 4 bases; J trimming: 10 bases; junction bases outside the gene matches: 13. CDR1 is SGHDN, CDR2 FVKESK, per germline. The CDR3 sequence is 15 residues long. This CDR3 is CASSPDAWAGEEQFF. DNA of the CDR3: TGTGCCAGCAGCCCAGACGCCTGGGCGGGGGAGGAGCAGTTCTTC. Drawing the rest from reference TRBV14 and TRBJ2-1, the complete variable domain is EAGVTQFPSHSVIEKGQTVTLRCDPISGHDNLYWYRRVMGKEIKFLLHFVKESKQDESGMPNNRFLAERTGGTYSTLKVQPAELEDSGVYFCASSPDAWAGEEQFFGPGTRLTVL.

There are a few counts of this clone. The rearrangement uses TRBV6-6 and TRBJ1-5; 8 bases line up with TRBD1. This CDR3 contains 13 residues. Germline V CDR1 and CDR2: MNHNY, SVGAGI (reference sequence). J was trimmed by 6 bases and V by 6 bases; bases with no gene match: 4. The CDR3 loop is CASRDREGQPQHF. The CDR3 coding sequence is TGTGCCAGCAGGGACAGGGAGGGTCAGCCCCAGCATTTT.

The sample holds a few counts of this clone. The rearrangement joins TRBV7-2 to TRBJ1-2; a weak D match, TRBD1 (5 bases). The germline gives CDR1 SGHTA, CDR2 FQGNSA. CDR3 length equals 14 residues. The V and J ends lost 6 bases and 5 bases respectively, with 16 bases between them. CDR3 sequence: CASSPSREGYGYTF. The CDR3 DNA reads as TGTGCCAGCAGTCCCTCCCGGGAGGGGTATGGCTACACCTTC.

The chain couples TRBV19 to TRBJ1-4; 8 bases agree with TRBD1. V gave up 9 bases and J gave up 7 bases; unmatched junction bases: 13. The length of the CDR3 is 15 residues. Per germline, CDR1 LNHDA and CDR2 SQIVND (reference sequence). The CDR3 region is CASKDRAASGEKLFF. The CDR3 region has the DNA TGTGCCAGCAAGGACAGGGCCGCGTCGGGTGAAAAACTGTTTTTT.

J is TRBJ2-4 and V is TRBV11-1, with TRBD1 identical over 8 bases. The trim removed 1 base at V and 8 bases at J, leaving 4 bases unmatched. The CDR3 runs 14 residues. The V gene's germline CDR1 is SGHAT and CDR2 FQDESV (reference sequence). The DNA for the CDR3 is TGTGCCAGCAGCTTAGGGACAGGGCAGGACATTCAGTACTTC. It yields the protein CASSLGTGQDIQYF.

This clone occurred a few times. This chain uses TRBV5-4 with TRBJ2-7; TRBD1 agrees at 11 bases. Germline V gene data show CDR1 as SGHNT and CDR2 as YYREEE (reference sequence). After removal of 2 bases from V and 2 bases from J, the junction contained 3 bases not matched to a gene. This CDR3 has 15 amino acids. This CDR3 is CASSLGTGGAYEQYF. CDR3 nucleotide sequence: TGTGCCAGCAGCTTAGGGACAGGGGGGGCCTACGAGCAGTACTTC.

This clone was seen more than once but under ten times. This chain uses TRBV7-2 with TRBJ1-1; D is undetermined. The CDR3 sequence is 13 residues long. Germline assignment: CDR1 SGHTA and CDR2 FQGNSA. V was cut by 2 bases and J by 0 bases, with 4 bases left in between. This CDR3 reads CASSLTVNTEAFF. CDR3 bases: TGTGCCAGCAGCTTAACGGTGAACACTGAAGCTTTCTTT. The entire variable domain, with the rest obtained from reference TRBV7-2 and TRBJ1-1, is as follows: GAGVSQSPSNKVTEKGKDVELRCDPISGHTALYWYRQSLGQGLEFLIYFQGNSAPDKSGLPSDRFSAERTGGSVSTLTIQRTQQEDSAVYLCASSLTVNTEAFFGQGTRLTVV.

The chain couples TRBV11-2 to TRBJ2-3; 7 positions agree with TRBD2. The CDR3 has 14 residues. Trimming at V came to 7 bases and at J to 2 bases, leaving 6 bases not matched to a gene. Germline V gene data show CDR1 as SGHAT and CDR2 as FQNNGV. The chain's CDR3 is CASKSGASTDTQYF. In DNA form, the CDR3 reads TGTGCCAGCAAGAGCGGGGCCTCCACAGATACGCAGTATTTT.

There are a few counts of this clone. This chain connects TRBV5-6 to TRBJ1-2, with D tentatively TRBD1 (5 bases). The CDR3 is made up of 14 amino acids. Germline CDR1 and CDR2: SGHDT and YYEEEE. V shed 1 base and J shed 1 base, with 8 bases lying between them. The CDR3 region has the DNA TGTGCCAGCAGCTTGCGACAGAATAACTATGGCTACACCTTC. Protein: CASSLRQNNYGYTF.

This chain connects TRBV18 to TRBJ2-1, with 9 nucleotides matching TRBD2. The germline gives CDR1 KGHSH, CDR2 LQKENI. V lost 2 bases and J lost 2; bases outside the gene matches: 10. The CDR3 length is 18 residues. The CDR3 loop is CASSPSIAGAITYNEQFF. The CDR3 DNA sequence: TGTGCCAGCTCACCATCAATAGCGGGGGCCATTACCTACAATGAGCAGTTCTTC.

This chain connects TRBV2 to TRBJ2-5; 7 nucleotides match TRBD1. The length of the CDR3 is 15 residues. V gave up 5 bases and J gave up 6 bases; unmatched junction bases: 12. Per the germline V gene, CDR1 is SNHLY and CDR2 is FYNNEI. The CDR3 DNA sequence: TGTGCCAGCAGTAGGGAACAGGGGAATGCGAAGACCCAGTACTTC. This encodes CASSREQGNAKTQYF.

V gene TRBV30 combines with J gene TRBJ1-1, with TRBD1 matching over 9 bases. Germline V gene sequence: CDR1 GTSNPN, CDR2 SVGIG (reference sequence). V dropped 5 bases and J dropped 5; count of bases not matched to a gene: 3. This CDR3 spans 12 amino acids. The CDR3 reads CAWGDRETEAFF. In DNA, the CDR3 is TGTGCCTGGGGGGACAGGGAGACTGAAGCTTTCTTT. Full variable domain (rest looked up from reference TRBV30 and TRBJ1-1): SQTIHQWPATLVQPVGSPLSLECTVEGTSNPNLYWYRQAAGRGLQLLFYSVGIGQISSEVPQNLSASRPQDRQFILSSKKLLLSDSGFYLCAWGDRETEAFFGQGTRLTVV.

This chain's CDR3 is CASTWDGQWHTEAFF. DNA for the CDR3: TGCGCCAGCACTTGGGATGGACAGTGGCACACTGAAGCTTTCTTT. V is TRBV5-1 and J is TRBJ1-1, with D possibly being TRBD1 (6 bases). This CDR3 has 15 residues. Trimming stripped 6 bases from V and 3 bases from J, with 18 bases between. The germline gives CDR1 SGHRS, CDR2 YFSETQ.

The table lists this clone with a few counts. The chain is built from TRBV20-1 and TRBJ1-2; 7 bases agree with TRBD1. The J segment lost 4 bases and the V segment lost 5 bases, leaving 1 base of the junction unmatched. The CDR3 has 11 residues. Germline CDR1 is DFQATT and CDR2 is SNEGSKA (reference sequence). The DNA for the CDR3 is TGCAGTGCTGGGACAGTCTATGGCTACACCTTC. The encoded protein is CSAGTVYGYTF.

This chain links TRBV7-6 with TRBJ1-2; D uncertain. The germline gives CDR1 SGHVS, CDR2 FNYEAQ. Trimming cost V 5 bases and J 4 bases, with 17 bases left between them. CDR3 size: 15 residues. The CDR3 sequence is CASSKHPHASYGYTF. In DNA, the CDR3 is TGTGCCAGCAGCAAACATCCGCACGCCAGCTATGGCTACACCTTC.

To note about this clone: Other DNA sequences in this sample translate to the same CDR3. V usage is TRBV3-1 (or the pseudogene TRBV3-2) and J usage is TRBJ2-5, with 8 nucleotides matching TRBD1. The junction had 5 bases not matched to a gene; V was cut back by 1 base and J by 4 bases. The CDR3 spans 15 residues. Germline CDR1 reads LGHDT; CDR2 reads YNNKEL (reference sequence). The CDR3 region is CASSQVQGAGETQYF. DNA of the CDR3: TGTGCCAGCAGCCAAGTGCAGGGGGCGGGAGAGACCCAGTACTTC.

The gene calls are TRBV11-2 and TRBJ2-2; the D is unclear. V was cut by 5 bases and J by 2 bases, with 6 bases left in between. CDR1 is SGHAT, CDR2 FQNNGV, per germline. The CDR3 spans 13 residues. The CDR3 nucleotides read TGTGCCAGCAGCCCCACAAACACCGGGGAGCTGTTTTTT. Translated: CASSPTNTGELFF.

There are a few counts of this clone. The J gene is TRBJ1-1, the V gene TRBV28; 8 bases line up with TRBD1. Looked up from germline, CDR1 is MDHEN and CDR2 is SYDVKM. The J segment lost 2 bases and the V segment lost 6 bases, leaving 11 bases of the junction unmatched. The CDR3 has 16 amino acids. CDR3 DNA sequence: TGTGCCAGCAGAGCCCCGGGACAGGACACAAACACTGAAGCTTTCTTT. Translation gives CASRAPGQDTNTEAFF.

V and J are TRBV5-1 and TRBJ1-1; tentative D call: TRBD1 (5 bases). The CDR3 length is 13 residues. Germline lookup yields CDR1 SGHRS and CDR2 YFSETQ. V lost 1 base and J 4 bases, leaving 8 bases between the germline ends. The CDR3 region is CASSLIQGTEAFF. CDR3 in DNA: TGCGCCAGCAGCTTGATCCAGGGCACTGAAGCTTTCTTT. Based on the CDR3 plus reference TRBV5-1 and TRBJ1-1, the full variable domain is KAGVTQTPRYLIKTRGQQVTLSCSPISGHRSVSWYQQTPGQGLQFLFEYFSETQRNKGNFPGRFSGRQFSNSRSEMNVSTLELGDSALYLCASSLIQGTEAFFGQGTRLTVV.

The J gene is TRBJ2-5, the V gene TRBV3-1 (or the pseudogene TRBV3-2); 9 nucleotides line up with TRBD1. V shed 3 bases and J 6 bases; nucleotides not matched to a gene: 14. The CDR3 has 17 residues. CDR1 LGHDT and CDR2 YNNKEL come from the germline V gene (reference sequence). The CDR3 DNA reads TGTGCCAGCAGCCACGTTAGGCCGGGACAGGGCATGAAGACCCAGTACTTC. Translated: CASSHVRPGQGMKTQYF.

The rearrangement uses TRBV2 and TRBJ2-5, with 10 nucleotides matching TRBD1. Trimming at V came to 6 bases and at J to 7 bases, leaving 8 bases not matched to a gene. The CDR3 has 14 amino acids. Germline CDR1 SNHLY, CDR2 FYNNEI. The CDR3 reads CASSWDRGRATQYF. DNA for the CDR3: TGTGCCAGCAGCTGGGACAGGGGACGAGCGACCCAGTACTTC.

This clone was seen just once. The rearrangement joins TRBV4-2 to TRBJ2-1, with TRBD2 matching over 11 bases. Losses at the gene ends were 1 base for V and 5 bases for J; bases not matched to a gene: 4. The germline gives CDR1 LGHNA, CDR2 YNFKEQ. The CDR3 loop spans 16 amino acids. Here the CDR3 DNA reads TGTGCCAGCAGCCAAGCCCTAGCGGGGGGAGACAATGAGCAGTTCTTC. It codes for CASSQALAGGDNEQFF.

The chain employs TRBV7-2 and TRBJ2-3; 8 nucleotides align to TRBD1. The V gene end was trimmed by 5 bases and the J gene end by 7 bases; junction bases not matched to a gene: 8. This CDR3 has 14 residues. CDR1 and CDR2 from the germline V gene are SGHTA and FQGNSA. The DNA of the CDR3 is TGTGCCAGCAGCGAGACAGGGGACTCACATACGCAGTATTTT. It specifies CASSETGDSHTQYF.

The chain recombines TRBV19 with TRBJ1-5; D is ambiguous. Germline loops: CDR1 LNHDA, CDR2 SQIVND (reference sequence). CDR3 length: 16 amino acids. Trimming took off 3 bases at V and 6 bases at J, with 18 bases between the two ends. CDR3 in DNA: TGTGCCAGTAGTATGTTAGTTGGTTCGGGAATTCAGCCCCAGCATTTT. It is translated as CASSMLVGSGIQPQHF. Combining the CDR3 with reference TRBV19 and TRBJ1-5 gives the whole variable domain DGGITQSPKYLFRKEGQNVTLSCEQNLNHDAMYWYRQDPGQGLRLIYYSQIVNDFQKGDIAEGYSVSREKKESFPLTVTSAQKNPTAFYLCASSMLVGSGIQPQHFGDGTRLSIL.

This clone is a singleton in its sample. The chain has TRBV30 and TRBJ1-3; D ambiguous. The CDR3 consists of 16 residues. The V gene's germline CDR1 is GTSNPN and CDR2 SVGIG (reference sequence). Trimming cost V 2 bases and J 0 bases, with 14 bases left between them. CDR3 bases: TGTGCCTGGAGTACTTCCAGGCGTAACTCTGGAAACACCATATATTTT. Amino acid sequence: CAWSTSRRNSGNTIYF.

The V gene is TRBV18, the J gene TRBJ1-2; D gene uncertain. Trimming shortened V by 1 base and J by 5 bases, and 14 bases separated the two germline ends. Germline values: CDR1 KGHSH, CDR2 LQKENI. This CDR3 is built from 15 residues. The CDR3 region has the DNA TGTGCCAGCTCACCACAGGTAGGCCTGGAGTATGGCTACACCTTC. It specifies CASSPQVGLEYGYTF.